The present entry profiles one T cell receptor (beta chain) with its context. This clonotype was seen ten or more times. What this receptor recognizes is not known. No per-base quality is available; no much larger clone lies one base away. TCR beta CDR3 regions were amplified from RNA transcripts. A first-round RT-PCR of the TCR CDR3 used the HTBI primer set with the Qiagen OneStep RT-PCR kit. Libraries were constructed in a second round of multiplex PCR, after which size selection and purification were performed. The libraries were sequenced on an Illumina HiSeq2000 using paired-end 100 bp reads. Per the original workflow: SOAPnuke was used to process the raw data, throwing out any read that contained adapters or uncalled bases, had a mean Phred below 15, or lacked an exact constant-primer or identifier match. High-quality paired reads were merged using COPE v1.2.5, and each unique nucleotide sequence was defined as a clonotype. Clonotypes were aligned to IMGT TRBV, TRBD and TRBJ reference segments using MiTCR v1.1. The analysis included only V-J combinations with a frequency above 0.0001, which together covered roughly 99% of the repertoires. A TCS score was defined as the ratio of F50 (clonal expansion) to E x V (chaos), with BLOSUM62-based TCRdist applied between CDR3 peptides within each V-J. Welch's t-statistics and random forest reduced 500 to 650 V-J features to 13, which were used in a naive Bayes classifier (R e1071). TCRdb's own reprocessing of the public reads used fastp at Q25 and MiXCR and kept productive beta chains. CDR3 protein duplicates are merged, each entry listing the most common genes and DNA. Clone size and V and J calls follow TCRdb, not the original study. In this sample the table shows 400,000 or so distinct CDR3 sequences, 11% to 15% of which occur a single time. The ten largest clones capture around 27% of the sample.

These data belong to a study of T cells in Graves' hyperthyroidism and ophthalmopathy (dated by TCRdb to between 2018 and 2020). Turning to the overall study: Peripheral blood samples were taken at the time of initial diagnosis, prior to any treatment. To identify TCR V-J signatures that set the groups apart, the researchers used a discovery cohort of about a hundred patients, made up of approximately 43 with Graves' ophthalmopathy and some 60 with stable Graves' hyperthyroidism. Prospective prediction of ophthalmopathy was tested in an independent validation cohort consisting of some 19 hyperthyroidism patients and some 17 patients who later progressed to ophthalmopathy. The approximately 100 discovery patients were divided at random into training and test sets in a 7:3 ratio. In about 6 Graves' hyperthyroidism patients, the study also compared T-cell repertoires from thyroid tissue with T-cell repertoires from blood. After sampling, hyperthyroidism patients received methimazole starting at 30 mg daily, and ophthalmopathy patients received high-dose intravenous methylprednisolone. The paper describes TCR Vbeta CDR3 sequencing of fewer than 150 peripheral blood samples, made up of 40 to 45 ophthalmopathy patients, some 76 hyperthyroidism patients and around 17 progressor patients.

Ophthalmopathy patients had moderately to severely active disease, with a Clinical Activity Score of 3 or more, a NOSPECS grade of 4 or more, and a disease duration of less than 3 months. Any patient with an uncontrolled infection, another autoimmune disease, pregnancy or lactation was excluded. Diagnoses were established on the basis of clinical symptoms, serum thyroxine and TRAb, thyroid ultrasound, and orbital computed tomography. Ficoll-Paque density gradient centrifugation was used to isolate PBMCs from 8 to 10 ml of fresh peripheral blood. Trizol reagent was used to extract total RNA, and RNA quality was then checked on an Agilent 2100 Bioanalyzer. General conclusions and limits of the study: In validation, progression to ophthalmopathy was predicted by the model with roughly 71% sensitivity and 72% to 80% specificity, a median of roughly 6 months before onset. Most expanded thyroid clonotypes (frequency above 0.001) were also detected in blood, a finding suggesting that blood repertoires may reflect thyroid immune responses. Sample size was not statistically predetermined, and investigators were not blinded to group allocation. Ophthalmopathy was separated from stable hyperthyroidism by a 13 V-J signature model, with around 90% sensitivity and approximately 81% specificity obtained in cross-validation and 80%/75% obtained in testing.

The TCR comes from a man between 45 and 60 years old with Graves' ophthalmopathy. The sample comprised blood.

The nucleotide sequence reads TGTGCCAGCAGTCCACGGACTAGCGGGAGTGAGACCCAGTACTTC. Translated, it gives CASSPRTSGSETQYF. This sequence uses TRBV6-1 and TRBJ2-5, with 13 central nucleotides matching TRBD2. CDR1 MNHNS and CDR2 SASEGT were looked up in the germline V gene. Trimming removed 5 bases from V and 5 bases from J; the gene matches leave 5 bases unexplained. Counted from cysteine to phenylalanine, this CDR3 has 15 amino acids. Only CDR3 DNA is held: 45 bases, read in frame from base 1.